Sequencing of this T cell receptor beta chain was carried out in a study of T cells in Graves' hyperthyroidism and ophthalmopathy. This clonotype came up a few times. The CDR3 regions of TCR beta were amplified from RNA transcripts. Using the HTBI primer set, a first-round RT-PCR was run on the TCR CDR3. TCRdb reprocessed the multiplex PCR reads via MiXCR and lists one record per CDR3 protein. The table lists hundreds of thousands of distinct CDR3 sequences, roughly 14% of them singletons, with roughly an eighth in the top ten. The germline V and J ends were trimmed by 3 bases and 3 bases, with 12 bases remaining between them. Germline lookup yields CDR1 SGHTS and CDR2 YDEGEE. The CDR3 consists of 15 residues.

The chain carries TRBV5-8 and TRBJ2-2; D might be TRBD1 (7 bases). This TCR was recovered from a woman between 18 and 29 years old with Graves' hyperthyroidism. Sequencing used blood. This CDR3 is CASSYQGGDTGELFF. The CDR3 nucleotides read TGTGCCAGCAGCTACCAGGGGGGTGACACCGGGGAGCTGTTTTTT. Full variable domain (rest looked up from reference TRBV5-8 and TRBJ2-2): EAGVTQSPTHLIKTRGQQATLRCSPISGHTSVYWYQQALGLGLQFLLWYDEGEERNRGNFPPRFSGRQFPNYSSELNVNALELEDSALYLCASSYQGGDTGELFFGEGSRLTVL.